This T cell receptor beta chain was recovered during a study of blood T cells in healthy people across ages. Study-level results: Age advanced and TCR beta diversity per million T cells fell, roughly linearly. Any changes in expanded clonotypes were possibly confounded, as donor CMV status remained unknown.

This clonotype appeared a few times. Its antigen is unidentified. Then a second PCR, running about 6 to 11 cycles, was carried out with a sample-barcoded 5' primer and a J-beta primer mix. Each single sample gave us at least 2.5 million CDR3-containing paired-end reads. MiXCR was run by TCRdb on the 5' RACE reads, yielding one entry per CDR3 protein. The table records 1.5 million to 2 million distinct CDR3 sequences, approximately 30% of them present only once. The CDR3 covers 15 residues. The V end was cut by 1 base, the J end by 0 bases, with 10 bases between. Germline CDR1 SGHTA, CDR2 FQGNSA. PBMCs, at least 7 million per sample, were isolated.

This receptor was taken from a woman aged 25 to 39 in good health. Sequencing input: blood. The chain is built from TRBV7-2 and TRBJ2-7; possibly TRBD1 for D (6 bases). CDR3 sequence: CASSLDPDSSYEQYF. The CDR3 DNA is TGTGCCAGCAGCTTAGATCCGGACAGCTCCTACGAGCAGTACTTC.